This T cell receptor (beta chain) was sequenced during a study of T cell responses to AZD1222 COVID-19 vaccine (dated by TCRdb to about 2021). About the study as a whole: Because spike-specific TCR depth and breadth did not differ between the two schedules, AZD1222 recipients who got a second dose at roughly 4 weeks were pooled with those who got a second dose at roughly 12 weeks. TCR sequencing covered 230 or so trial participants: 200 to 220 given two doses of AZD1222 and 26 given two doses of MenACWY control vaccine. Trial participants were enrolled by age into 18-55, 56-69 and 70-plus year subgroups, with about 150, 28 and 57 TCR-sequenced participants respectively.

What the research found in general, with its limitations: Because no day 14 peak-response samples were available, the repertoires could be characterized only after the peak T cell response. The 56-69-year group was small, and its depth increase did not reach significance, likely because of low power. A significant rise in spike-specific TCR breadth and depth was observed after two AZD1222 doses relative to day 0 and relative to MenACWY recipients. The vaccine-associated CD4 TCRs covered the entire spike protein, and the dominant responses fell in regions 160-218 and 743-854. Conclusions about previously exposed vaccinees are limited because only five to seven AZD1222 recipients were SARS-CoV-2 seropositive at baseline. Participants were mostly white British and included more females than males, and it was suggested by the authors that clonal diversity may have been underestimated. Nearly half of unique spike-specific TCRs reportedly recognized epitopes outside regions mutated in the B.1.351 and B.1.1.7 variants.

This clone was found a few times. No antigen is known for it. Base-call qualities are not available, and no considerably larger clone is one nucleotide away. The CDR3 regions of human TCRbeta chains were analyzed by immunosequencing. The paper's data handling went like this. TCRs in the repertoires were compared against a reference library of SARS-CoV-2-specific TCRs that had been generated with the MIRA antigen-specificity platform. Breadth meant the fraction of unique TCRs that were SARS-CoV-2-associated, whereas depth meant the fraction of total T cells that were SARS-CoV-2-associated. Using the MIRA data, each spike-specific TCR was mapped to the spike region that the TCR reacts to and placed in a CD4 or CD8 class. Log10-transformed breadth and depth values were compared by one-way ANOVA with Sidak's multiple comparisons tests. The clones in this table, taken by TCRdb from immuneACCESS, are in-frame only. Not every clone is retained; where verified, under half of the shortfall comes from an unresolved V gene, and the cause of the rest is unknown. V and J calls and clone size are those listed in that table; D and trimming were worked out from the DNA. The sample table lists some 120,000 clones, approximately 94% of them with a count of one. Clones ranked in the top ten supply more than 2.5% of the sample.

CDR1 SGHDN and CDR2 FVKESK were looked up in the germline V gene. Trimming at the junction amounts to 4 bases on V and 2 bases on J, and the germline ends lie 4 bases apart. There are 12 amino acids in the CDR3, from cysteine to phenylalanine inclusive. The entry retains the CDR3 DNA only, 36 bases that are in frame from base 1. Interpreted using the paper, the time point label stands for: baseline before first vaccination. Vaccinee samples came from UK trials COV001 and COV002, including a single-blind randomized controlled phase 2/3 trial of AZD1222 (ChAdOx1 nCoV-19) in healthy adults. For TCRbeta chain sequencing, PBMC samples from trial participants were taken at day 0 and at day 28 after the second dose.

The chain is made from TRBV14 and TRBJ2-3; no D gene call is confident. The material was peripheral blood, obtained on day 0 of AZD1222 vaccination. The sequence came from an adult in good health. The sequence in DNA is TGTGCCAGCAGCCGACACACAGATACGCAGTATTTT. It translates as CASSRHTDTQYF.